The rows below give T cell receptor beta chains drawn from one sample of a study of CD8 T cells in ankylosing spondylitis. TCRdb re-called the 5' RACE reads through MiXCR, storing one row per CDR3 protein. This sample carries 750,000 to 850,000 distinct CDR3 sequences, 10% to 15% of them seen once, and the ten largest clones take more than 0.5%. The sample taken for sequencing was blood, either unsorted or a sorted T cell fraction (not recorded which). These receptors all stem from a male donor with ankylosing spondylitis. CDR3s include the opening cysteine and the closing phenylalanine or tryptophan. The D gene is left open where the match is weak. Part of the rows lack a size; the others show once, few, many or a class for expanded clones.

V	size	J	D	CDR3	DNA
TRBV20-1	-	TRBJ1-5	TRBD1	CSAARTGGNQPQHF	TGCAGTGCTGCAAGGACAGGGGGCAATCAGCCCCAGCATTTT
TRBV20-1	-	TRBJ2-1	TRBD2	CCARVASGARSSYNEQFF	TGCTGTGCTAGAGTGGCTAGCGGGGCCCGTAGCTCCTACAATGAGCAGTTCTTC
TRBV6-1	-	TRBJ2-2	-	CASSEMGHGELFF	TGTGCCAGCAGTGAAATGGGGCACGGGGAGCTGTTTTTT
TRBV6-5	few	TRBJ2-1	TRBD1	CASSYLNRGPNNEQFF	TGTGCCAGCAGTTACCTGAACAGGGGGCCCAACAATGAGCAGTTCTTC
TRBV6-5	-	TRBJ2-3	-	CASSYFNRGPTDTQYF	TGTGCCAGCAGTTATTTTAATAGGGGACCCACAGATACGCAGTATTTT
TRBV9	few	TRBJ2-5	-	CASSPRVGPGETQYF	TGTGCCAGCAGCCCGCGAGTGGGGCCCGGAGAGACCCAGTACTTC
TRBV12-3/TRBV12-4	-	TRBJ2-6	-	CASSPLAAGANVLTF	TGTGCCAGCAGCCCACTCGCGGCTGGGGCCAACGTCCTGACTTTC
TRBV6-2/TRBV6-3	-	TRBJ2-5	-	CASSHLLTNQETQYF	TGTGCCAGCAGCCACCTTCTGACTAACCAAGAGACCCAGTACTTC
TRBV20-1	-	TRBJ2-7	-	CSARVRLFSEEQYF	TGCAGTGCTAGAGTCCGCCTCTTTTCTGAGGAGCAGTACTTC
TRBV20-1	many	TRBJ1-2	TRBD1	CSARTGLDGYTF	TGCAGTGCCAGGACAGGGTTGGATGGCTACACCTTC
TRBV7-8	-	TRBJ2-5	TRBD2	CASSTRGGTETQYF	TGTGCCAGCAGCACCCGGGGAGGGACGGAGACCCAGTACTTC
TRBV6-5	-	TRBJ2-3	-	CASSYRGATDTQYF	TGTGCCAGCAGTTATCGCGGGGCCACAGATACGCAGTATTTT
TRBV4-2	few	TRBJ2-1	-	CASSPPTWDNEQFF	TGTGCCAGCAGCCCGCCGACATGGGACAATGAGCAGTTCTTC
TRBV29-1	many	TRBJ1-4	-	CSVEGFNEKLFF	TGCAGCGTTGAGGGATTTAATGAAAAACTGTTTTTT
TRBV20-1	-	TRBJ2-4	-	CSASQDILLAKNIQYF	TGCAGTGCTAGCCAGGATATATTACTAGCCAAAAACATTCAGTACTTC
TRBV6-2/TRBV6-3	few	TRBJ2-1	TRBD2	CASSSGLAGRRGNDEQFF	TGTGCCAGCAGCTCGGGACTAGCGGGAAGACGGGGGAACGATGAGCAGTTCTTC
TRBV20-1	-	TRBJ1-5	-	CSARRQGGENQPQHF	TGCAGTGCTAGGAGGCAAGGAGGGGAAAATCAGCCCCAGCATTTT
TRBV5-1	many	TRBJ2-3	-	CASSLAYSTDTQYF	TGTGCCAGCAGCCTAGCGTATAGCACAGATACGCAGTATTTT
TRBV5-4	few	TRBJ2-5	-	CASSLGLSEQETQYF	TGTGCCAGCAGCTTGGGGCTGAGTGAGCAAGAGACCCAGTACTTC
TRBV6-5	-	TRBJ2-7	-	CASSLQGLYTYEQYF	TGTGCCAGCAGTCTACAGGGACTCTATACCTACGAGCAGTACTTC
TRBV5-1	few	TRBJ1-4	-	CASSIVGGCEKLFF	TGCGCCAGCAGCATCGTGGGTGGCTGTGAAAAACTGTTTTTT
TRBV10-3	-	TRBJ1-1	TRBD1	CAISESGAGGYTEAFF	TGTGCCATCAGTGAGTCGGGGGCAGGGGGCTACACTGAAGCTTTCTTT
TRBV6-5	many	TRBJ2-1	-	CASTGLGNEQFF	TGTGCCAGCACGGGGTTGGGGAATGAGCAGTTCTTC
TRBV29-1	many	TRBJ2-3	-	CSVETGPHRGRDTQYF	TGCAGCGTTGAAACCGGCCCCCACCGAGGGAGAGATACGCAGTATTTT
TRBV29-1	many	TRBJ2-5	TRBD1	CSETSRGRGETQYF	TGCAGCGAAACTTCCAGGGGGCGCGGGGAGACCCAGTACTTC
TRBV29-1	many	TRBJ2-6	-	CSVEDGSGANVLTF	TGCAGCGTTGAAGACGGCTCTGGGGCCAACGTCCTGACTTTC
TRBV13	-	TRBJ1-1	-	CASIVNQLRGEAFF	TGTGCCAGCATCGTCAATCAACTAAGGGGTGAAGCTTTCTTT
TRBV24-1	-	TRBJ1-2	-	CATSDFDDGYTF	TGTGCCACCAGTGATTTCGACGACGGCTACACCTTC
TRBV4-3	-	TRBJ2-7	-	CASSQEVRSGAEQYF	TGCGCCAGCAGCCAAGAAGTCCGGTCAGGGGCCGAGCAGTACTTC
TRBV4-2	few	TRBJ2-1	TRBD2	CASSQDSGAYNEQFF	TGTGCCAGCAGCCAAGATAGCGGGGCCTACAATGAGCAGTTCTTC
TRBV9	few	TRBJ2-1	-	CASTLWGLSSYNEQFF	TGTGCCAGCACCCTATGGGGGTTGAGCTCCTACAATGAGCAGTTCTTC
TRBV27	many	TRBJ1-2	-	CASRPIVTGYYGYTF	TGTGCCAGCAGACCCATTGTGACAGGATACTATGGCTACACCTTC
TRBV20-1	-	TRBJ2-3	TRBD2	CCARGLAGDSSTDTQYF	TGCTGTGCTAGAGGACTAGCGGGGGACTCAAGCACAGATACGCAGTATTTT
TRBV5-6	-	TRBJ2-1	TRBD2	CASSSTSGGTFYNEQFF	TGTGCCAGCAGCTCAACTAGCGGGGGGACCTTCTACAATGAGCAGTTCTTC
TRBV7-2	-	TRBJ2-7	-	CASSLAGSASYEQYF	TGTGCCAGCAGCTTAGCGGGCAGTGCGTCCTACGAGCAGTACTTC
TRBV12-3/TRBV12-4	few	TRBJ2-7	-	CASSLVDFYEQYF	TGTGCCAGCAGTTTAGTGGACTTCTACGAGCAGTACTTC
TRBV4-3	many	TRBJ2-5	TRBD2	CASSQGLAGGQETQYF	TGCGCCAGCAGCCAAGGACTAGCGGGGGGGCAAGAGACCCAGTACTTC
TRBV6-2/TRBV6-3	-	TRBJ2-1	-	CASSYSWENGNEQFF	TGTGCCAGCAGTTACTCGTGGGAGAACGGTAATGAGCAGTTCTTC
TRBV18	-	TRBJ2-3	-	CASSPGGNTDTQYF	TGTGCCAGCTCCCCGGGCGGGAACACAGATACGCAGTATTTT
TRBV4-1	many	TRBJ2-1	-	CASSQAQGSWYNEQFF	TGCGCCAGCAGCCAGGCCCAAGGGTCGTGGTACAATGAGCAGTTCTTC
TRBV5-1	-	TRBJ2-2	-	CASSLDPGEIGELFF	TGCGCCAGCAGCTTGGATCCGGGAGAGATCGGGGAGCTGTTTTTT
TRBV20-1	-	TRBJ1-6	-	CSARVEQGNSPLHF	TGCAGTGCTAGAGTAGAACAGGGTAATTCACCCCTCCACTTT
TRBV9	few	TRBJ2-2	-	CASNRPLTGGTGELFF	TGTGCCAGCAACCGACCCCTTACTGGCGGCACCGGGGAGCTGTTTTTT
TRBV28	few	TRBJ1-1	-	CASKLPVVSEAFF	TGTGCCAGCAAACTTCCTGTTGTCTCTGAAGCTTTCTTT
TRBV6-1	-	TRBJ1-2	TRBD1	CASSLRGGGTVGYGYTF	TGTGCCAGCAGCTTGCGAGGAGGGGGGACAGTAGGCTATGGCTACACCTTC